Included here is one TCR beta chain sequence, with context. The germline CDR1 and CDR2 sequences are SQVTM and ANQGSEA. V shed 5 bases and J shed 6 bases, with 17 bases lying between them. The CDR3 runs 13 residues. This sample was included in a study of PD-L1 blockade in urothelial cancer. Study in general: Blood analysis took place 3 weeks (second dose) and 6 weeks after treatment start. Counts from blood samples showed a median of 141,255 T cells.

Sequenced by immunoSEQ multiplex PCR; TCRdb stores in-frame clones only, minus some. The sample comprises tens of thousands of clones, more than 70% of which are singletons, and about 11% rests with the top ten. This sample's time point: peripheral blood 6 weeks after treatment start. Urothelial carcinoma affected the patients, and it was locally advanced or metastatic. Between 1 and 8 samples, pretreatment and on-treatment, were given by each patient. This TCR derives from a man in his 60s with urothelial cancer. The sample here was PBMCs, taken around atezolizumab (anti-PD-L1) treatment. V and J are TRBV29-1 and TRBJ2-7; D is perhaps TRBD2 (5 bases). The CDR3 loop is CSVRGFGFSEQYF. CDR3 in DNA: TGCAGCGTTCGAGGGTTTGGTTTTAGCGAGCAGTACTTC.